Detailed here is one T cell receptor beta chain. CDR1 is SGHKS and CDR2 is YYEKEE in the germline V gene (reference sequence). The length of the CDR3 is 15 residues. Between the trimmed V and J ends, which lost 3 bases and 2 bases, there was a span of 11 bases. Only in-frame clones appear in the TCRdb table, and some are missing; sequencing was by immunoSEQ multiplex PCR. The data hold some 66,000 clones, with approximately 80% observed a single time. The data belong to a study of blood T cell repertoires in COVID-19. The rearrangement uses TRBV5-5 and TRBJ1-4, with a tentative D call TRBD1 (6 bases). The sample comprised peripheral blood. The TCR comes from a man in his sixties with acute or convalescent COVID-19. The CDR3 loop reads CASSSLGGTNEKLFF. CDR3 DNA: TGTGCCAGCAGCTCGCTTGGGGGCACTAATGAAAAACTGTTTTTT.